This TCR beta chain was profiled in a study of T-cell reconstitution after alpha-beta-depleted transplantation in children. Germline lookup yields CDR1 SQVTM and CDR2 ANQGSEA. Trimming removed 4 bases from V and 0 bases from J, with 11 bases in between. The CDR3 runs 14 residues. Unique molecular identifiers were incorporated when the TCRbeta library was constructed. TCRdb recomputed calls from the PCR reads with MiXCR, one row per CDR3 protein. The profile covers around 400,000 distinct CDR3 sequences, with roughly a tenth appearing a single time and approximately 5% taken by the ten largest. The chain is built from TRBV29-1 and TRBJ2-3; no definite D call. The sequencing here drew on PBMCs from the stem cell graft donor, taken from the stem cell graft. This clonotype was obtained from a human donor who donated a stem cell graft to a child with acute myeloid leukemia. The CDR3 spells CSVAPDFSTDTQYF. In DNA form, the CDR3 reads TGCAGCGTTGCGCCCGACTTCAGCACAGATACGCAGTATTTT.